This T cell receptor (beta chain) was documented in a study of shared clonotypes between healthy human individuals. The CDR3 is made up of 17 amino acids. The CD8 memory sample joined CD45RO+ cells and CCR7-negative CD45RA+ cells. Concerning this clone itself: What it binds is unknown.

Profiling relied on immunoSEQ multiplex PCR, and the TCRdb table lists in-frame clones only, not all of them. This sample carries about 690,000 clones, roughly 91% of them seen once, and the ten largest clones take about 34%. Study-wide findings and caveats: Between several donors, naive CD4 clonotypes were shared at a level of about 5.3%.

This receptor was identified in a man in his late teens or twenties in good health. Some clones in this sample may be carry-over from other donors' samples. The specimen was memory CD8+ T cells from PBMCs. The subset denotes: CD45RO+ cells pooled with CCR7-negative TemRA cells. This chain connects TRBV21-1 to TRBJ2-7; TRBD2 was called by the table and not checked on the DNA. TRBV21-1 is described as a pseudogene. CDR3 DNA sequence: TGTGCCAGCAGCAAAGAGCGTGACAGCGGGGGTTCCTACGAGCAGTACTTC. Translated, it gives CASSKERDSGGSYEQYF.